This T cell receptor (beta chain) derives from a study of T cells of healthy individuals. TCRdb fed the 5' RACE reads into MiXCR, producing one record per CDR3 protein. The table includes 75,000 to 95,000 distinct CDR3 sequences, approximately 5.4% detected once. At least ten counts were recorded for this clonotype. This TCR was recovered from a female donor in good health.

The CDR3 sequence is CASSLARGHRSTEAFF. The CDR3 DNA reads TGTGCCAGCAGCTTAGCCAGGGGGCATAGGAGCACTGAAGCTTTCTTT. The genes are TRBV7-2 and TRBJ1-1; the match to TRBD1 covers 8 bases. The CDR3 spans 16 residues. Germline CDR1 SGHTA, CDR2 FQGNSA. Losses at the gene ends were 0 bases for V and 4 bases for J; bases not matched to a gene: 7.